A selection of T cell receptor beta chains follows, all from one sample in a study of cytomegalovirus exposure and HLA in healthy donors. The method was immunoSEQ multiplex PCR; TCRdb's version includes in-frame clones alone and lacks a portion of them. In the table there are roughly 160,000 clones, around 79% of which are singletons. The sequenced sample was PBMCs. These receptors were collected from a man aged 50 to 60 in good health and CMV-seropositive. Both conserved end residues are part of each CDR3. The order of the fields is clone size, D gene, J gene, V gene, CDR3 DNA, CDR3 protein. D genes are given only for firm matches. Clone size appears in some rows only: once, few, many, or a class for an expanded clone.

NA | TRBD2 | TRBJ2-5 | TRBV28 | TGTGCCAGCAGTTTCGCTAGCGGGCTCCCTAGAGAGACCCAGTACTTC | CASSFASGLPRETQYF
NA | NA | TRBJ1-1 | TRBV6-5 | TGTGCCAGCAGTTACTCGAACGTGGGGCAAAGTGAAGCTTTCTTT | CASSYSNVGQSEAFF
NA | NA | TRBJ1-4 | TRBV29-1 | TGCAGCGTTGGCGGCGAAAAACTGTTTTTT | CSVGGEKLFF
NA | NA | TRBJ1-2 | TRBV9 | TGTGCCAGCAGCGGGATAGGGGATAGGGGGAACTATGGCTACACCTTC | CASSGIGDRGNYGYTF
many | TRBD1 | TRBJ2-7 | TRBV9 | TGTGCCAGCAGCATTTCCGGGACAGGGGACTCCGAGCAGTACTTC | CASSISGTGDSEQYF
NA | TRBD1 | TRBJ2-7 | TRBV6-1 | TGTGCCAGCAGACCGGGACAGGGTTACTACGAGCAGTACTTC | CASRPGQGYYEQYF
NA | NA | TRBJ2-2 | TRBV4-1 | TGCGCCAGCAGCCAAGAAGCTAGCGAGTACACCGGGGAGCTGTTTTTT | CASSQEASEYTGELFF
NA | NA | TRBJ2-5 | TRBV5-4 | TGTGCCAGCAGCTTGAGGGGCCGCGGAGGGGAACCCACTCAAGAGACCCAGTACTTC | CASSLRGRGGEPTQETQYF
NA | TRBD2 | TRBJ2-1 | TRBV4-3 | TGCGCCAGCAGTCCGACTAGCGGGGGGACCTATGAGCAGTTCTTC | CASSPTSGGTYEQFF
NA | NA | TRBJ1-1 | TRBV6-4 | TGTGCCAGCAGTCCACAGGAGTCGAACACTGAAGCTTTCTTT | CASSPQESNTEAFF
NA | TRBD2 | TRBJ2-5 | TRBV2 | TGTGCCAGCAGTGACGGTTGGGCTAGCGGGAGATCGCAAGAGACCCAGTACTTC | CASSDGWASGRSQETQYF
NA | TRBD2 | TRBJ2-7 | TRBV5-4 | TGTGCCAGCAGCTTGGTCGGGGGGGACGAGCAGTACTTC | CASSLVGGDEQYF
NA | TRBD1 | TRBJ2-7 | TRBV6-1 | TGTGCCAGCAGTGAAGCGGTACCAGGGGGCCCCTACGAGCAGTACTTC | CASSEAVPGGPYEQYF
NA | NA | TRBJ1-2 | TRBV6-1 | TGTGCCGTGCTGGGTACCGGAGCTGGCTACACCTTC | CAVLGTGAGYTF
NA | NA | TRBJ2-7 | TRBV7-9 | TGTGCCAGCAGCTTCTCAGGGGCCTACGAGCAGTACTTC | CASSFSGAYEQYF
NA | NA | TRBJ1-4 | TRBV5-1 | TGCGCCAGCAGCTTGGACCCGGGGGAAAAACTGTTTTTT | CASSLDPGEKLFF
few | TRBD2 | TRBJ2-3 | TRBV4-1 | TGCGCCAGCAGCCTCCTCCTCGGGGGGGGTACAGATACGCAGTATTTT | CASSLLLGGGTDTQYF
NA | NA | TRBJ2-7 | TRBV5-1 | TGCGCCAGCAGCTTGGACGGACTGTACGAGCAGTACTTC | CASSLDGLYEQYF
once | NA | TRBJ2-5 | TRBV29-1 | TGCAGCGTTGGGGGGACACCGTACCAAGAGACCCAGTACTTC | CSVGGTPYQETQYF
few | NA | TRBJ1-1 | TRBV7-9 | TGTGCCAGCAGCTCAAGGGGGGGAAACACTGAAGCTTTCTTT | CASSSRGGNTEAFF
NA | NA | TRBJ2-7 | TRBV6-5 | TGTGCCAGCAGTTACTCGAGGACAGTAACCTACGAGCAGTACTTC | CASSYSRTVTYEQYF
NA | TRBD1 | TRBJ2-6 | TRBV19 | TGTGCCAGTAGTGGAAGGACAGGAACATCTGGGGCCAACGTCCTGACTTTC | CASSGRTGTSGANVLTF
once | NA | TRBJ1-2 | TRBV29-1 | TGCAGCGCCGGACAGAACTATGGCTACACCTTC | CSAGQNYGYTF
NA | NA | TRBJ2-7 | TRBV5-4 | TGTGCCAGCAGTTCCCGGGAACCTCCCTACGAGCAGTACTTC | CASSSREPPYEQYF
NA | NA | TRBJ1-1 | TRBV30 | TGTGCCTGGAGCAGACGGCGGAGTGAAGCTTTCTTT | CAWSRRRSEAFF
NA | TRBD1 | TRBJ2-2 | TRBV7-6 | TGTGCCAGCAGCCCCCCAGGGGGTGACAGGGGACACACCGGGGAGCTGTTTTTT | CASSPPGGDRGHTGELFF